Sequencing of this TCR beta chain was carried out in a study of cytomegalovirus exposure and HLA in healthy donors. Study observations and caveats: A later analysis by the authors found several of the most significant clusters apparently linked to common viral pathogens.

The PCR employed 60 Vbeta primers together with 13 Jbeta primers. The repertoire was sequenced with immunoSEQ multiplex PCR; TCRdb's copy has only in-frame clones and lacks some. This table holds 150,000 to 200,000 clones, 75% to 90% found once. As for this clone: What it binds is unknown.

Unrecorded immune exposures were likely, despite nominal health at sampling. Deletions cut 1 base from V and 0 bases from J, with 7 bases between. The germline gives CDR1 MNHNS, CDR2 SASEGT. This CDR3 has 15 amino acids. The TCR sequence derives from a girl aged 2 to 10 in good health and CMV-seropositive. The chain is built from TRBV6-1 and TRBJ1-3; D ambiguous. The specimen was PBMCs. CDR3 coding DNA: TGTGCCAGCAGTGAAGGGAGAATCTCTGGAAACACCATATATTTT. This gives the protein CASSEGRISGNTIYF.